Listed here are 22 T cell receptor beta chains from one sample, sequenced in a study of blood T cells in healthy people across ages. Sample-barcoded 5' priming and a J-beta primer mix drove a second PCR of about 7 to 12 cycles. TCRdb reprocessed the 5' RACE reads via MiXCR and lists one record per CDR3 protein. The sample has 650,000 to 800,000 distinct CDR3 sequences, under 45% seen once. Material for sequencing was blood. Source of these receptors: a man aged 55 to 70 in good health.

V is TRBV6-2 or TRBV6-3 and J is TRBJ2-7; D is ambiguous. Germline V lookup: CDR1 MNHEY, CDR2 SVGEGT. The CDR3 runs 11 residues. The V end lost 6 bases, the J end lost 3 bases, and 6 bases lay between the germline ends. For the CDR3, the DNA is TGTGCCAGCAGGCAGTACTACGAGCAGTACTTC. Amino acid sequence: CASRQYYEQYF.

This clonotype was seen only a few times. The chain uses TRBV4-1 and TRBJ2-2, with TRBD2 identical over 8 bases. After removal of 3 bases from V and 0 bases from J, the junction contained 3 bases not matched to a gene. Germline V CDR1 and CDR2: MGHRA, YSYEKL. This CDR3 region has 16 residues. The CDR3 DNA follows: TGCGCCAGCAGCCAGGTAGCGGGGTCGAACACCGGGGAGCTGTTTTTT. Encoded protein: CASSQVAGSNTGELFF.

The chain has TRBV6-5 and TRBJ2-3; D is unresolved. V was trimmed by 5 bases and J by 1 base, leaving 7 bases between them. This CDR3 spans 13 amino acids. Germline values: CDR1 MNHEY, CDR2 SVGAGI. The CDR3 spells CASSEDGTDTQYF. CDR3 nucleotides: TGTGCCAGCAGTGAGGACGGCACAGATACGCAGTATTTT.

This clonotype was detected only a few times. The CDR3 DNA reads as TGCAGTGCTAGGAAGGCCTACAGCTCCTACGAGCAGTACTTC. Protein: CSARKAYSSYEQYF. This chain connects TRBV20-1 to TRBJ2-7; D call uncertain. The V and J ends lost 3 bases and 0 bases respectively, with 12 bases between them. The CDR3 runs 14 residues. The germline CDR1 and CDR2 sequences are DFQATT and SNEGSKA (reference sequence).

This rearrangement joins TRBV11-2 to TRBJ2-5; D is possibly TRBD2 (5 bases). The J call may be mistaken, given a closer DNA end match to TRBJ2-7. Germline CDR1 is SGHAT and CDR2 is FQNNGV. The CDR3 totals 15 residues. CDR3 protein: CASSAKMTMGYEQYF. CDR3 nucleotides: TGTGCCAGCAGCGCTAAGATGACTATGGGCTACGAGCAGTACTTC.

This clonotype appeared a few times. V gene TRBV5-1 combines with J gene TRBJ1-4; no reliable D call. Germline V CDR1 and CDR2: SGHRS, YFSETQ. V lost 0 bases, J lost 3 bases, and 9 bases lay in between. The CDR3 extends over 15 amino acids. CDR3 sequence reads: CASSLDKGANEKLFF. CDR3 bases: TGCGCCAGCAGCTTGGATAAGGGCGCTAATGAAAAACTGTTTTTT.

The rearrangement links TRBV7-9 to TRBJ1-2; 8 positions match TRBD1. The germline gives CDR1 SEHNR, CDR2 FQNEAQ (reference sequence). The CDR3 length is 17 residues. The V gene end was trimmed by 3 bases and the J gene end by 7 bases; junction bases not matched to a gene: 16. The CDR3 reads CASSLTGGFQGAGGYTF. The CDR3 DNA sequence: TGTGCCAGCAGCTTGACGGGCGGTTTCCAGGGGGCGGGTGGCTACACCTTC.

DNA of the CDR3: TGTGCCAGCAGTAAAAAGGGACAGGGGGCAGGGGAGACCCAGTACTTC. Translation gives CASSKKGQGAGETQYF. This chain joins TRBV6-6 and TRBJ2-5; 12 bases fit TRBD1. CDR3 length equals 16 residues. Losses at the gene ends were 5 bases for V and 5 bases for J; bases not matched to a gene: 9. Germline lookup yields CDR1 MNHNY and CDR2 SVGAGI (reference sequence).

The chain employs TRBV11-3 and TRBJ2-5, with unresolved D. Between the trimmed V and J ends, which lost 4 bases and 5 bases, there was a span of 11 bases. CDR3 length: 13 amino acids. Germline CDR1 is SGHNT and CDR2 is YENEEA. DNA for the CDR3: TGTGCCAGCAGCTCTACACTGGGGGAGACCCAGTACTTC. Its protein is CASSSTLGETQYF.

The chain joins TRBV28 to TRBJ1-4; a weak D match, TRBD1 (5 bases). The V gene lost 5 bases and the J gene lost 0 bases, with 10 bases spanning the gap. The CDR3 spans 15 residues. The germline V gene has CDR1 MDHEN and CDR2 SYDVKM. The CDR3 DNA reads TGTGCCAGCAGTGTCCGGGGGGCAACTAATGAAAAACTGTTTTTT. Protein: CASSVRGATNEKLFF.

The chain uses TRBV28 and TRBJ2-1; TRBD2 matches at 13 bases. CDR3 size: 16 residues. Germline CDR1 is MDHEN and CDR2 is SYDVKM. V lost 3 bases and J lost 12; bases outside the gene matches: 11. In nucleotides, the CDR3 is TGTGCCAGCAGTTTCCGGACTAGCGGGGGATTCCCGGGGCAGTTCTTC. Translation gives CASSFRTSGGFPGQFF.

V and J are TRBV7-6 and TRBJ2-5; 8 bases match TRBD2. The germline CDR1 and CDR2 sequences are SGHVS and FNYEAQ. The CDR3 runs to 14 residues. V gave up 5 bases and J gave up 1 base; unmatched junction bases: 3. This CDR3 is CASSTLAGQETQYF. The CDR3 nucleotides are TGTGCCAGCAGCACTCTAGCGGGCCAAGAGACCCAGTACTTC.

The chain uses TRBV5-1 and TRBJ2-4; D is possibly TRBD1 or TRBD2 (5 bases each). The CDR3 totals 15 residues. V lost 0 bases and J lost 6, with 13 bases in between. Germline V gene lookup returns CDR1 SGHRS and CDR2 YFSETQ. The DNA of the CDR3 is TGCGCCAGCAGCTTGGCTCAGGGAGACATAAACATTCAGTACTTC. It is translated as CASSLAQGDINIQYF.

The chain is built from TRBV7-2 and TRBJ1-6; 7 bases align to TRBD1. The germline V gene has CDR1 SGHTA and CDR2 FQGNSA. This CDR3 is 16 amino acids long. With 0 bases clipped from V and 6 bases from J, the junction kept 5 bases outside the gene matches. The CDR3 nucleotides read TGTGCCAGCAGCTTAGCAGGGACAGCGTCTAATTCACCCCTCCACTTT. It codes for CASSLAGTASNSPLHF.

The table lists this clonotype with a few counts. The genes are TRBV12-3 or TRBV12-4 and TRBJ1-1, with D unclear. Trimming removed 3 bases at V and 4 bases at J, with 12 bases between. CDR3 size: 14 residues. CDR3 residues: CASSLAGSSTEAFF. The CDR3 DNA sequence: TGTGCCAGCAGTTTGGCCGGATCCAGCACTGAAGCTTTCTTT.

The gene calls are TRBV20-1 and TRBJ1-2, with TRBD1 as a possible D gene (5 bases). The CDR3 totals 12 residues. Trimming removed 6 bases from V and 2 bases from J, with 10 bases in between. Looked up from germline, CDR1 is DFQATT and CDR2 is SNEGSKA (reference sequence). In DNA, the CDR3 is TGCAGTGCCTACGAGGGGAACTATGGCTACACCTTC. Translation gives CSAYEGNYGYTF.

This clonotype was counted many times. The chain combines TRBV7-2 with TRBJ2-5; D unresolved. The length of the CDR3 is 16 residues. The germline V gene has CDR1 SGHTA and CDR2 FQGNSA. The V and J ends lost 1 base and 1 base respectively, with 13 bases between them. CDR3 sequence (DNA): TGTGCCAGCAGCTTAGGAAGCTCACAGCGCCAAGAGACCCAGTACTTC. It is translated as CASSLGSSQRQETQYF.

For this clonotype: The junction differs from germline at one of its ends, possibly a read error. The chain has TRBV6-6 and TRBJ2-4, with D tentatively TRBD1 (5 bases). The J call may be wrong; the DNA end is better matched by TRBJ2-7. Germline V gives CDR1 MNHNY, CDR2 SVGAGI (reference sequence). The CDR3 contains 16 residues. The CDR3 here is CAGSSDAGIRSYEQYF. The CDR3 DNA is TGTGCCGGCAGTTCTGACGCAGGGATAAGGTCCTACGAGCAGTACTTC.

The V and J genes are TRBV2 and TRBJ2-1, with a possible D match to TRBD1 (6 bases). V dropped 7 bases and J dropped 0 bases, with 10 bases sitting between them. CDR1 and CDR2 (germline): SNHLY, FYNNEI. This CDR3 comprises 14 residues. CDR3 DNA sequence: TGTGCCAGCACCAGGGGTCTCTCCTACAATGAGCAGTTCTTC. The encoded protein is CASTRGLSYNEQFF.

Only a few counts were recorded for this clonotype. The V and J genes are TRBV7-2 and TRBJ1-2; maybe TRBD1 (6 bases). This CDR3 region has 13 residues. Germline CDR1 SGHTA, CDR2 FQGNSA. Between the trimmed V and J ends, which lost 2 bases and 8 bases, there was a span of 12 bases. The DNA of the CDR3 is TGTGCCAGCAGCTTAAGGGGGGACCAGGGCTACACCTTC. Protein: CASSLRGDQGYTF. Based on the CDR3 plus reference TRBV7-2 and TRBJ1-2, the full variable domain is GAGVSQSPSNKVTEKGKDVELRCDPISGHTALYWYRQSLGQGLEFLIYFQGNSAPDKSGLPSDRFSAERTGGSVSTLTIQRTQQEDSAVYLCASSLRGDQGYTFGSGTRLTVV.

The chain recombines TRBV11-2 with TRBJ1-5, with D tentatively TRBD1 (5 bases). The CDR3 sequence is 16 residues long. Deletions cut 0 bases from V and 3 bases from J, with 12 bases between. Germline CDR1 reads SGHAT; CDR2 reads FQNNGV. Here the CDR3 DNA reads TGTGCCAGCAGCTTAGAACCAGGGCTTTCCAATCAGCCCCAGCATTTT. As protein: CASSLEPGLSNQPQHF.

This chain links TRBV5-1 with TRBJ1-2; D gene uncertain. CDR3 length: 13 amino acids. Germline loops: CDR1 SGHRS, CDR2 YFSETQ. V was shortened by 4 bases and J by 1 base, with 8 bases between the two germline ends. CDR3 bases: TGCGCCAGCAGCGTCGAAAATAACTATGGCTACACCTTC. It yields the protein CASSVENNYGYTF.